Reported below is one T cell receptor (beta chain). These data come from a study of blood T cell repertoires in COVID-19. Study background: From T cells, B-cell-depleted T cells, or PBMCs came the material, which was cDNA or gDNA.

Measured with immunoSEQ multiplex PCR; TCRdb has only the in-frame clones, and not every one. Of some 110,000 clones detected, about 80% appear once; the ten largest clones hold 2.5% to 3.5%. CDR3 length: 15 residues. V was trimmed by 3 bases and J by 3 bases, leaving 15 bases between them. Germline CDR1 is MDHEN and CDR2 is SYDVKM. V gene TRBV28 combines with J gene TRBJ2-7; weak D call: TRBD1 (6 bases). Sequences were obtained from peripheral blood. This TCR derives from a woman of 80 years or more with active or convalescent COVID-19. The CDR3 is CASSFPGETDYEQYF. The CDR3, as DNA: TGTGCCAGCAGTTTCCCAGGGGAGACGGACTACGAGCAGTACTTC.